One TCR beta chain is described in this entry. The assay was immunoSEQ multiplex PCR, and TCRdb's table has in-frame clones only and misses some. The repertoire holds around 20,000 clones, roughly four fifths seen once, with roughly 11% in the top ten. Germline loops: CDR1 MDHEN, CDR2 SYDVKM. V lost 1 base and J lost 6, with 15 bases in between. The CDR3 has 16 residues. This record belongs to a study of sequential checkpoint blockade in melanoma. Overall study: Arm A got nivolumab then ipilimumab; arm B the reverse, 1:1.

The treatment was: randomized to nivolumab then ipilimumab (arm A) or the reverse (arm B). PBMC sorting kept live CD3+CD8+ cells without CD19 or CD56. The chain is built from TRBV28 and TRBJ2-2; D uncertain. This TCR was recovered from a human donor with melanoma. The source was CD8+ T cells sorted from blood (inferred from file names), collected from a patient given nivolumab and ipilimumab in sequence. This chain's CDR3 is CASSLLNGPLAGELFF. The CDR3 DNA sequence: TGTGCCAGCAGTTTATTAAATGGGCCCCTGGCCGGGGAGCTGTTTTTT.